These 13 T cell receptor beta chains were sequenced from one sample in a study of T cells in Graves' hyperthyroidism and ophthalmopathy. TCR beta CDR3 region amplification was performed from RNA transcripts. Initially, a first-round RT-PCR of the TCR CDR3 employed the HTBI primer set. TCRdb itself ran the multiplex PCR reads through MiXCR, one entry per CDR3 protein. Of 450,000 to 600,000 distinct CDR3 sequences detected, approximately 14% appear once; the ten largest clones hold approximately 15%. Source material: blood. The receptors here all came from a woman between 40 and 55 years old with Graves' hyperthyroidism.

This clonotype was recorded at least ten times. This chain links TRBV15 with TRBJ1-2; the D gene is possibly TRBD1 (5 bases). The CDR3 is 14 amino acids. CDR1 and CDR2 (germline): LNHNV, YYDKDF (reference sequence). The germline V and J ends were trimmed by 1 base and 6 bases, with 12 bases remaining between them. The CDR3 here is CATSRVRAGNGYTF. The CDR3 nucleotides read TGTGCCACCAGCAGAGTTAGGGCAGGGAATGGCTACACCTTC.

The genes are TRBV18 and TRBJ2-3, with D perhaps matching TRBD1 (6 bases). This CDR3 region has 13 residues. Trimming removed 8 bases from V and 5 bases from J, with 14 bases in between. Germline V lookup: CDR1 KGHSH, CDR2 LQKENI. The CDR3: CASPRTVGDTQYF. CDR3 in DNA: TGTGCCAGCCCCCGGACAGTTGGAGATACGCAGTATTTT.

The chain employs TRBV5-8 and TRBJ1-5, with D possibly TRBD1 on 5 matching bases. CDR3 length: 15 amino acids. V lost 0 bases and J 3 bases, leaving 10 bases between the germline ends. Germline CDR1 and CDR2: SGHTS and YDEGEE. Here the CDR3 reads CASSLGLDNNQPQHF. DNA of the CDR3: TGTGCCAGCAGCTTGGGACTGGACAACAATCAGCCCCAGCATTTT. The full variable domain, its missing parts supplied by reference TRBV5-8 and TRBJ1-5, is EAGVTQSPTHLIKTRGQQATLRCSPISGHTSVYWYQQALGLGLQFLLWYDEGEERNRGNFPPRFSGRQFPNYSSELNVNALELEDSALYLCASSLGLDNNQPQHFGDGTRLSIL.

This clonotype came up many times. The chain joins TRBV6-1 to TRBJ2-6; D unclear. The germline CDR1 and CDR2 sequences are MNHNS and SASEGT. This CDR3 has 14 amino acids. V was clipped by 5 bases and J by 4 bases, with 9 bases between them. Written as DNA, the CDR3 is TGTGCCAGCAGTTCGCCAGAGGGGGCCAACGTCCTGACTTTC. Translation: CASSSPEGANVLTF.

The chain uses TRBV7-8 and TRBJ2-2; 7 bases are shared with TRBD1. V shed 5 bases, J shed 3 bases, and the junction held 6 bases outside the gene matches. The CDR3 extends over 15 amino acids. CDR1 and CDR2 (germline): SGHVS, FQNEAQ. The CDR3 spells CASSHRDSHTGELFF. As DNA, the CDR3 is TGTGCCAGCAGCCACCGGGACAGCCACACCGGGGAGCTGTTTTTT.

V is TRBV3-1 and J is TRBJ2-4; D is perhaps TRBD2 (5 bases). CDR1 LGHDT and CDR2 YNNKEL come from the germline V gene (reference sequence). The V and J ends lost 3 bases and 7 bases respectively, with 19 bases between them. The CDR3 has 16 residues. The CDR3 DNA follows: TGTGCCAGCAGCCAGGGTACTAGAACATCGTGGAACATTCAGTACTTC. This sequence encodes CASSQGTRTSWNIQYF.

The chain has TRBV19 and TRBJ1-5, with D maybe TRBD1 (5 bases). CDR3 size: 12 residues. The V end lost 9 bases, the J end lost 5 bases, and 11 bases lay between the germline ends. Per germline, CDR1 LNHDA and CDR2 SQIVND (reference sequence). CDR3 coding DNA: TGTGCCAGCGACAGATCCGATCAGCCCCAGCATTTT. This gives the protein CASDRSDQPQHF.

In this sample, this clonotype turned up a few times. The chain is built from TRBV6-5 and TRBJ2-5, with TRBD2 as a possible D gene (5 bases). Trimming removed 0 bases from V and 4 bases from J, with 12 bases in between. CDR3 length: 15 residues. Germline V CDR1 and CDR2: MNHEY, SVGAGI. The CDR3 DNA sequence: TGTGCCAGCAGTTACTCGTTAGGGAGTCTAGAGACCCAGTACTTC. Translating it yields CASSYSLGSLETQYF.

This chain connects TRBV2 to TRBJ1-5; a possible D gene is TRBD1 (5 bases). The V end was cut by 4 bases, the J end by 0 bases, with 10 bases between. The CDR3 spans 15 residues. The germline V gene encodes CDR1 SNHLY and CDR2 FYNNEI. CDR3: CASSVQGHSNQPQHF. For the CDR3, the DNA is TGTGCCAGCAGTGTTCAGGGTCATAGCAATCAGCCCCAGCATTTT.

V usage is TRBV12-3 or TRBV12-4 and J usage is TRBJ2-3; D assignment may be TRBD1 or TRBD2 (5 bases each). The ends were cut back, 6 bases at V and 0 bases at J, with 16 bases in the middle. The CDR3 extends over 16 amino acids. The CDR3 region is CASRASGTTSTDTQYF. The CDR3 DNA reads TGTGCCAGCAGGGCGTCCGGGACCACGAGCACAGATACGCAGTATTTT.

This clonotype was observed a few times. The chain recombines TRBV29-1 with TRBJ1-4; 8 positions agree with TRBD1. CDR1 and CDR2 (germline): SQVTM, ANQGSEA. CDR3 size: 13 residues. The V segment lost 5 bases and the J segment 4 bases; nucleotides outside the gene matches: 3. For the CDR3, the DNA is TGCAGCGTTCGAGGACAGGGTAATGAAAAACTGTTTTTT. Translation: CSVRGQGNEKLFF. Together with reference TRBV29-1 and TRBJ1-4, the CDR3 gives the full variable domain: SAVISQKPSRDICQRGTSLTIQCQVDSQVTMMFWYRQQPGQSLTLIATANQGSEATYESGFVIDKFPISRPNLTFSTLTVSNMSPEDSSIYLCSVRGQGNEKLFFGSGTQLSVL.

This chain connects TRBV30 to TRBJ2-2, with TRBD2 identical over 11 bases. The CDR3 totals 15 residues. Per germline, CDR1 GTSNPN and CDR2 SVGIG (reference sequence). The J segment lost 6 bases and the V segment lost 5 bases, leaving 8 bases of the junction unmatched. CDR3 in DNA: TGTGCCTGGCAATTAGCGGGAGGGCCCCCCGGGGAGCTGTTTTTT. This codes for CAWQLAGGPPGELFF.

As for this clonotype: This may be a read error: a much more frequent sequence differs by one nucleotide. This chain links TRBV2 with TRBJ1-6, with TRBD1 matching 7 bases. The CDR3 is 17 amino acids. The germline V gene has CDR1 SNHLY and CDR2 FYNNEI. The CDR3 sequence is CASSERSPGGNNLPLHF. The CDR3 nucleotides are TGTGCCAGCAGTGAACGCTCTCCAGGGGGAAATAATTTACCCCTCCACTTT.